The 26 T cell receptor beta chains in this list originate from one sample, sequenced in a study of tumor-infiltrating lymphocytes in primary liver carcinoma. The investigators made TCR beta cDNA from approximately 0.5 ug total RNA, using a constant-region primer. Three nested multiplex PCR rounds, a slightly modified ARM-PCR method, built the TCR beta libraries. TRBV1-TRBV30 forward primers and a C-beta reverse primer were used in the first two PCR rounds, which each ran for around 11 cycles. MiXCR was run by TCRdb on the multiplex PCR reads, yielding one entry per CDR3 protein. The top ten clones hold approximately 18% of a sample with 100,000 to 120,000 distinct CDR3 sequences, around 83% of them seen once. Unsorted bulk tissue (roughly 18-32 mg) underwent RNA and DNA co-extraction. The sequencing input was liver tumor tissue from sampling region 3. Subset meaning: tumor region T3, left-lateral pole. The receptor set was obtained from a middle-aged man with primary liver carcinoma and hepatitis B virus infection.

This clonotype was counted between two and nine times. This may arise from a read error, as a much more abundant clone is one base away. The chain couples TRBV5-1 to TRBJ2-2; the D is unclear. The length of the CDR3 is 13 residues. The V gene's germline CDR1 is SGHRS and CDR2 YFSETQ. Here the CDR3 DNA reads TGCACCAGCAGTTCCGGGAACACCGGGGAGCTGTTTTTT. Translating gives CTSSSGNTGELFF. Filled out from reference TRBV5-1 and TRBJ2-2, the complete variable domain reads KAGVTQTPRYLIKTRGQQVTLSCSPISGHRSVSWYQQTPGQGLQFLFEYFSETQRNKGNFPGRFSGRQFSNSRSEMNVSTLELGDSALYLCTSSSGNTGELFFGEGSRLTVL.

As regards this clonotype: The junction does not match germline at one end; this may be a read error. The chain recombines TRBV5-1 with TRBJ2-1, with 15 bases matching TRBD2. CDR1 is SGHRS, CDR2 YFSETQ, per germline. The CDR3 loop spans 17 amino acids. CDR3: CASSRTSGRVPYNVQFF. CDR3 DNA sequence: TGCGCCAGCAGCCGGACTAGCGGGAGGGTCCCCTACAATGTGCAGTTCTTC.

The chain links TRBV28 to TRBJ2-4, with 8 bases identical to TRBD2. This CDR3 spans 13 amino acids. Germline CDR1 reads MDHEN; CDR2 reads SYDVKM. Trimming took 7 bases from V and 5 from J; bases not matched to a gene: 4. The CDR3 spells CASISGMENIQYF. In nucleotides, the CDR3 is TGTGCCAGCATTAGCGGGATGGAAAACATTCAGTACTTC.

Details on this clonotype: The conserved closing phenylalanine or tryptophan is absent in this CDR3, likely reflecting a read error. The chain has TRBV5-4 and TRBJ2-5, with TRBD2 matching 7 bases. The CDR3 sequence is 15 residues long. CDR1 and CDR2 from the germline V gene are SGHNT and YYREEE (reference sequence). This CDR3 is CASSLSGDGQEIQYS. The CDR3 nucleotides are TGTGCCAGCAGCTTGAGCGGGGACGGCCAAGAGATCCAGTACTCC.

This clonotype was seen only once. One end of the junction varies from germline; a read error may be responsible. The genes are TRBV5-5 and TRBJ1-2; D unclear. Looked up from germline, CDR1 is SGHKS and CDR2 is YYEKEE (reference sequence). The CDR3 contains 13 residues. CDR3 protein: CASRVSGPSGYIF. The CDR3 DNA is TGTGCCAGTAGGGTGTCCGGACCTTCTGGCTACATCTTC. Full variable domain (remainder filled in from reference TRBV5-5 and TRBJ1-2): DAGVTQSPTHLIKTRGQQVTLRCSPISGHKSVSWYQQVLGQGPQFIFQYYEKEERGRGNFPDRFSARQFPNYSSELNVNALLLGDSALYLCASRVSGPSGYIFGSGTRLTVV.

To note about this clonotype: At one of its ends the junction is not consistent with the germline gene, which may arise from a read error. The chain links TRBV14 to TRBJ1-6; possible D gene TRBD1, 5 bases. The V gene's germline CDR1 is SGHDN and CDR2 FVKESK. CDR3 size: 14 residues. CDR3 protein: CVSSQTGRDSHLHF. Written as DNA, the CDR3 is TGTGTCAGCAGCCAAACAGGCCGGGATTCACACCTCCACTTT.

As regards this clonotype: Mismatch with germline at one junction end may stem from a read error. The rearrangement uses TRBV11-3 and TRBJ2-1; no reliable D call. The CDR3 is made up of 12 amino acids. Germline V lookup: CDR1 SGHNT, CDR2 YENEEA. The CDR3 reads CASNLNATEQLF. In DNA form, the CDR3 reads TGTGCCAGCAACTTAAATGCCACTGAGCAGTTATTC.

Note on this clonotype: The CDR3 ends on some other residue instead of the conserved phenylalanine or tryptophan, so this is likely a read error. J is TRBJ2-1 and V is TRBV29-1, with TRBD1 matching 9 bases. CDR3 size: 18 residues. Germline V gene sequence: CDR1 SQVTM, CDR2 ANQGSEA. Trimming cost V 3 bases and J 0 bases; bases outside gene matches: 12. CDR3 sequence: CSVEGQQGAHPSYNEQFS. CDR3 sequence (DNA): TGCAGCGTTGAGGGTCAACAGGGGGCCCACCCCTCCTACAATGAGCAGTTCTCC.

This clonotype came up once. A much bigger clone sits one base away, suggesting this may be a read error. This chain links TRBV20-1 with TRBJ2-5; D unresolved. CDR1 and CDR2 (germline): DFQATT, SNEGSKA (reference sequence). This CDR3 spans 11 amino acids. V was clipped by 6 bases and J by 5 bases, with 10 bases between them. The CDR3 region has the DNA TGCAGTGCATACAACTTGGAGACCCAGTACTTC. It yields the protein CSAYNLETQYF.

This clonotype was recorded at least ten times. The chain is built from TRBV7-3 and TRBJ2-3; D unresolved. The CDR3 is made up of 14 amino acids. Trimming took off 6 bases at V and 1 base at J, with 11 bases between the two ends. Germline V gene sequence: CDR1 SGHTA, CDR2 FQGTGA. The CDR3: CASSLAGGTDTQYF. CDR3 sequence (DNA): TGTGCCAGCAGTTTGGCCGGAGGCACAGATACGCAGTATTTT.

Regarding this clonotype: Germline and junction disagree at one end, which may indicate a read error. This rearrangement joins TRBV10-2 to TRBJ2-7, with 7 bases identical to TRBD1. This CDR3 contains 14 residues. The V gene's germline CDR1 is WSHSY and CDR2 SAAADI. As DNA, the CDR3 is TGCGCTACATACACGTCAGGGGGTACCTACGAGCAATACTTC. It specifies CATYTSGGTYEQYF.

Concerning this clonotype: Given a much more abundant clone one base away, this may be a read error. The conserved phenylalanine or tryptophan is not found at the CDR3 terminus, so this likely reflects a read error. V and J are TRBV10-3 and TRBJ1-1, with D possibly being TRBD1 (6 bases). The CDR3 contains 14 residues. Germline loops: CDR1 ENHRY, CDR2 SYGVKD. CDR3 amino acids: CAIQGGGVNTVAFS. The CDR3 nucleotides are TGTGCCATCCAAGGGGGAGGAGTGAACACTGTAGCTTTCTCT.

This clonotype was observed many times. This chain connects TRBV12-3 or TRBV12-4 to TRBJ2-5; 7 bases map to TRBD1. With V trimmed by 6 bases and J by 1 base, 5 bases remained unmatched. The CDR3 contains 14 residues. CDR3 sequence (DNA): TGTGCCAGCAGCTCTGACAGGGCCCAAGAGACCCAGTACTTC. It specifies CASSSDRAQETQYF.

By sample share, this clonotype is medium-sized (0.01 to 0.1%). The CDR3 DNA reads as TGTGCCACGACCGGGACAGACCAGGCGCCCCAGCATTTT. Translated: CATTGTDQAPQHF. The rearrangement joins TRBV10-3 to TRBJ1-5, with 7 bases that match TRBD1. The CDR3 has 13 amino acids. With V trimmed by 10 bases and J by 9 bases, 12 bases remained unmatched. The V gene's germline CDR1 is ENHRY and CDR2 SYGVKD.

Notes on this clonotype: One end of the junction fails to match germline, which may point to a read error. The V gene is TRBV11-2, the J gene TRBJ2-1, with D perhaps matching TRBD2 (6 bases). This CDR3 region has 16 residues. Germline CDR1 is SGHAT and CDR2 is FQNNGV. CDR3 protein: CASSILTNGSNDEQFF. CDR3 coding DNA: TGTGCCAGCAGCATCCTGACTAACGGGAGTAATGATGAGCAATTCTTC.

As regards this clonotype: This sequence may be a read error, since a much larger clone differs from it by one base. This chain uses TRBV30 with TRBJ1-1; D remains unclear. Per germline, CDR1 GTSNPN and CDR2 SVGIG (reference sequence). This CDR3 contains 13 residues. The CDR3 protein is CVWSASWDTEAFF. CDR3 DNA: TGTGTCTGGAGTGCATCTTGGGACACTGAAGCTTTCTTT.

This chain uses TRBV11-2 with TRBJ1-5; possible D gene TRBD1, 5 bases. Trimming shortened V by 1 base and J by 16 bases, and 29 bases separated the two germline ends. The CDR3 runs to 17 residues. Looked up from germline, CDR1 is SGHAT and CDR2 is FQNNGV. The CDR3 DNA is TGTGCCAGCAGCTTAGTAGGGGTAACAGGTGGCAATCAGCTCCACCATTTT. As protein: CASSLVGVTGGNQLHHF.

This clonotype came up once. One end of the junction fails to match germline, which may point to a read error. This sequence joins TRBV11-2 and TRBJ1-2; maybe TRBD1 (6 bases). In germline, CDR1 is SGHAT, CDR2 FQNNGV. There are 15 residues in the CDR3. CDR3 residues: CVSSSSLDSSYGYTF. As DNA, the CDR3 is TGTGTCAGCAGCTCAAGCCTGGACAGTTCGTATGGCTACACCTTC.

This clonotype was seen ten or more times. This CDR3 is CASRTKGGPIRGEQFF. CDR3 bases: TGTGCCAGTAGGACTAAAGGGGGCCCGATTCGCGGTGAGCAGTTCTTC. The chain recombines TRBV6-5 with TRBJ2-1; perhaps TRBD1 as D (7 bases). V gave up 9 bases and J gave up 9 bases, with 27 bases separating them. The CDR3 has 16 residues. The germline gives CDR1 MNHEY, CDR2 SVGAGI.

Concerning this clonotype: At one end, the junction sequence differs from germline, possibly due to a read error. The V and J genes are TRBV29-1 and TRBJ2-3, with 8 bases identical to TRBD2. The CDR3 sequence is 16 residues long. Germline CDR1 reads SQVTM; CDR2 reads ANQGSEA. The CDR3: CSVEGSSGTSADTQYF. CDR3 nucleotide sequence: TGCAGTGTTGAAGGGAGTAGCGGGACCAGCGCAGATACGCAGTATTTT.

A single count supports this clonotype. This chain joins TRBV6-6 and TRBJ1-5, with D tentatively TRBD1 (5 bases). Trimming removed 10 bases from V and 2 bases from J, with 15 bases in between. This CDR3 region has 14 residues. CDR1 and CDR2 (germline): MNHNY, SVGAGI (reference sequence). CDR3 DNA sequence: TGTGCCATCATAGAGGGGAGCGGCAATCAGCCCCAGCATTTT. As protein: CAIIEGSGNQPQHF.

This clonotype was counted ten times or more. J is TRBJ2-7 and V is TRBV6-5; TRBD1 matches 8 bases. J was trimmed by 4 bases and V by 5 bases; bases with no gene match: 16. The CDR3 spans 17 residues. CDR1 and CDR2 (germline): MNHEY, SVGAGI. DNA of the CDR3: TGTGCCAGCAGTGGTATGACAGGGGCGACTCGACGTTACGAGCAGTACTTC. This gives the protein CASSGMTGATRRYEQYF.

This clonotype was seen repeatedly, ten times or more. V is TRBV2 and J is TRBJ2-1; D call uncertain. This CDR3 has 13 residues. Trimming left V 4 bases short and J 9 bases short, with 13 bases between. Germline values: CDR1 SNHLY, CDR2 FYNNEI. The CDR3 DNA is TGTGCCAGCAGTGGGGTAGAAGGAAGTGAGCAGTTCTTC. It yields the protein CASSGVEGSEQFF.

Worth noting for this clonotype: At one end, the junction sequence differs from germline, possibly due to a read error. The chain has TRBV29-1 and TRBJ2-2; 10 nucleotides agree with TRBD2. From germline, CDR1 is SQVTM and CDR2 ANQGSEA. The CDR3 covers 15 residues. This chain's CDR3 is CSVGTSAANTGELYF. CDR3 DNA sequence: TGCAGCGTCGGGACTAGCGCGGCAAACACCGGGGAGCTGTATTTT.

Comments on this clonotype: One base away lies a much larger clone, so this may be a sequencing read error. V is TRBV7-3 and J is TRBJ2-3; D possibly uses TRBD1 or TRBD2 (5 bases each). Germline assignment: CDR1 SGHTA and CDR2 FQGTGA. The V end lost 3 bases, the J end lost 1 base, and 8 bases lay between the germline ends. CDR3 length: 14 amino acids. The CDR3 spells CASSFMGGTDTQYF. DNA for the CDR3: TGTGCCAGCAGCTTTATGGGGGGCACAGATACGCAGTATTTT.

Note on this clonotype: It is likely a read error, because the conserved phenylalanine at the end of the CDR3 is missing. The chain joins TRBV6-5 to TRBJ2-3; TRBD2 matches 12 bases. The CDR3 extends over 15 amino acids. The germline gives CDR1 MNHEY, CDR2 SVGAGI. J was trimmed by 6 bases and V by 7 bases; bases with no gene match: 8. CDR3 protein: CASNLGLAGTDTQYL. In DNA form, the CDR3 reads TGTGCCAGCAACCTAGGACTAGCGGGAACGGATACGCAGTATCTT.